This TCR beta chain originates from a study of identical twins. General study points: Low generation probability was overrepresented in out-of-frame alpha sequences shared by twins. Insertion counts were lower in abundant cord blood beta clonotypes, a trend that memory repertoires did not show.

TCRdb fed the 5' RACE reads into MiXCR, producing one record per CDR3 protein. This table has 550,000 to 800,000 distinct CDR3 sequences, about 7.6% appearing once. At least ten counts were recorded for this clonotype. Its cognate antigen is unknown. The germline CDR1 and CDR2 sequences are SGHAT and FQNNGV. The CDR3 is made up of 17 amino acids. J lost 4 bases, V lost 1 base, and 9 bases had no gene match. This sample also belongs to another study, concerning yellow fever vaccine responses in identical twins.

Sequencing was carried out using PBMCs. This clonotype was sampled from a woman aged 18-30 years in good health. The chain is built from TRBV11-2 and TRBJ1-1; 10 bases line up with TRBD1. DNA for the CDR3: TGTGCCAGCAGCTTAGTCGCGGACAGGGGGTTGCGCACTGAAGCTTTCTTT. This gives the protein CASSLVADRGLRTEAFF.